The T cell receptor beta chain under discussion was sequenced for a study of cytomegalovirus exposure and HLA in healthy donors. This CDR3 region has 18 residues. J gave up 7 bases and V 0 bases, and 12 bases lay outside the gene matches. Germline loops: CDR1 LNHNV, CDR2 YYDKDF (reference sequence). This clone has just a few counts. PCR employed 60 Vbeta and 13 Jbeta primers. Profiled with immunoSEQ multiplex PCR; TCRdb holds only in-frame clones, not every one. The sample lists 200,000 to 250,000 clones, 76% seen once, with under 0.8% in the top ten. Sample: PBMCs. The chain combines TRBV15 with TRBJ2-1, with 10 nucleotides matching TRBD1. This clonotype was sampled from a man aged 18 to 29 in good health and CMV-seronegative. The CDR3 DNA reads TGTGCCACCAGCAGAGACTCTAATACCGGGACAGGGGTTAATGAGCAGTTCTTC. This codes for CATSRDSNTGTGVNEQFF.